Each of the 20 T cell receptor beta chains below was sequenced from the same sample in a study of blood T cell repertoires in COVID-19. Repertoires were generated with immunoSEQ multiplex PCR, while TCRdb's copy carries only in-frame clones and drops some. The sample lists hundreds of thousands of clones, 85% to 90% occurring once. Sequencing was performed on peripheral blood. The receptors originated from a woman between 50 and 59 years old with COVID-19, enrolled during active disease.

J is TRBJ2-5 and V is TRBV28; TRBD1 agrees at 8 bases. V lost 6 bases, J lost 5 bases, and 8 bases stayed unmatched. The CDR3 contains 14 residues. The germline CDR1 and CDR2 sequences are MDHEN and SYDVKM. In DNA form, the CDR3 reads TGTGCCAGCAGAGCCTCAGGGGGCGATGAGACCCAGTACTTC. It specifies CASRASGGDETQYF.

The CDR3 DNA follows: TGTGCCAGCAAGCTCCCGAACACTGAAGCTTTCTTT. Protein: CASKLPNTEAFF. The rearrangement uses TRBV6-5 and TRBJ1-1; no clear D. V gave up 7 bases and J gave up 1 base, with 7 bases separating them. CDR1 and CDR2 from the germline V gene are MNHEY and SVGAGI. The CDR3 runs to 12 residues.

The V and J genes are TRBV19 and TRBJ2-7; 9 bases agree with TRBD1. The CDR3 sequence is 15 residues long. With V trimmed by 6 bases and J by 3 bases, 9 bases remained unmatched. Germline V gives CDR1 LNHDA, CDR2 SQIVND (reference sequence). CDR3 loop: CASSPAGTGIYEQYF. DNA for the CDR3: TGTGCCAGTAGCCCAGCCGGGACAGGGATCTACGAGCAGTACTTC.

The chain employs TRBV4-1 and TRBJ1-2, with TRBD1 matching 9 bases. The CDR3 is made up of 16 amino acids. Trimming at V came to 2 bases and at J to 9 bases, leaving 13 bases not matched to a gene. The germline CDR1 and CDR2 sequences are MGHRA and YSYEKL. As DNA, the CDR3 is TGCGCCAGCAGCCAAAGGGACAGGGAAAAAGCTAATCGCTACACCTTC. It yields the protein CASSQRDREKANRYTF.

The chain links TRBV2 to TRBJ2-1, with 10 nucleotides matching TRBD2. The CDR3 has 16 amino acids. J was trimmed by 0 bases and V by 8 bases; bases with no gene match: 7. Germline V gene data show CDR1 as SNHLY and CDR2 as FYNNEI. CDR3 bases: TGTGCCAGCGTATTCTTAGCGGGGGGCTCCTACAATGAGCAGTTCTTC. Translation gives CASVFLAGGSYNEQFF.

The sample holds one count of this clone. This rearrangement joins TRBV6-5 to TRBJ1-2, with 7 positions matching TRBD1. The germline CDR1 and CDR2 sequences are MNHEY and SVGAGI. The CDR3 sequence is 13 residues long. Germline trimming cut 5 bases from V and 4 bases from J; bases unmatched to any gene: 4. CDR3 sequence: CASSKTGIYGYTF. The CDR3 DNA is TGTGCCAGCAGTAAGACAGGGATCTATGGCTACACCTTC.

This clone was found a few times. This chain links TRBV28 with TRBJ1-2; D not resolved. Germline CDR1 MDHEN, CDR2 SYDVKM. V gave up 10 bases and J gave up 3 bases, with 21 bases separating them. The CDR3 spans 15 residues. CDR3 DNA sequence: TGTGCCACCCTTCGGATGGAGGCGGTTGACTATGGCTACACCTTC. Its translation: CATLRMEAVDYGYTF.

The genes are TRBV12-1 and TRBJ2-3; TRBD1 is the table's D call, not checked against the DNA. TRBV12-1 is an annotated pseudogene. This CDR3 has 15 residues. This chain's CDR3 is CASSFDPRNTDTQYF. In DNA, the CDR3 is TGTGCCAGCAGCTTTGACCCCAGAAACACAGATACGCAGTATTTT.

The chain employs TRBV25-1 and TRBJ1-3; weak D call: TRBD1 (5 bases). Germline V CDR1 and CDR2: MGHDK, SYGVNS. V shed 3 bases and J shed 6 bases, with 12 bases lying between them. The CDR3 covers 14 residues. DNA for the CDR3: TGTGCCAGCAGTGAGGGGCGGACGTTAAACACCATATATTTT. This codes for CASSEGRTLNTIYF. Looking up the rest from reference TRBV25-1 and TRBJ1-3 gives the full variable domain: EADIYQTPRYLVIGTGKKITLECSQTMGHDKMYWYQQDPGMELHLIHYSYGVNSTEKGDLSSESTVSRIRTEHFPLTLESARPSHTSQYLCASSEGRTLNTIYFGEGSWLTVV.

This chain uses TRBV9 with TRBJ2-2; 7 bases agree with TRBD1. Germline-derived CDR1 and CDR2 are SGDLS and YYNGEE. The J segment lost 0 bases and the V segment lost 4 bases, leaving 6 bases of the junction unmatched. The CDR3 is made up of 16 amino acids. CDR3 nucleotides: TGTGCCAGCAGCCCTCCCGGGACAGCGAACACCGGGGAGCTGTTTTTT. Residues: CASSPPGTANTGELFF.

V gene TRBV19 combines with J gene TRBJ2-7, with TRBD1 matching over 9 bases. Germline V gives CDR1 LNHDA, CDR2 SQIVND (reference sequence). The CDR3 loop spans 13 amino acids. V lost 6 bases to trimming and J lost 5 bases; unmatched junction nucleotides: 5. Here the CDR3 DNA reads TGTGCCAGTAGAAGGACAGGGGACCACGAGCAGTACTTC. Protein: CASRRTGDHEQYF.

The chain employs TRBV4-1 and TRBJ2-7; possibly TRBD2 for D (6 bases). Per the germline V gene, CDR1 is MGHRA and CDR2 is YSYEKL. The CDR3 spans 13 residues. With 1 base removed from V and 6 bases from J, the gap between germline ends came to 10 bases. CDR3 protein: CASSQGGGGEQYF. The DNA of the CDR3 is TGCGCCAGCAGCCAAGGGGGAGGTGGCGAGCAGTACTTC.

In this sample, this clone turned up once. The gene calls are TRBV5-6 and TRBJ1-2; 11 nucleotides line up with TRBD1. Per germline, CDR1 SGHDT and CDR2 YYEEEE. This CDR3 has 14 amino acids. V lost 7 bases and J lost 7; bases outside the gene matches: 9. In DNA, the CDR3 is TGTGCCAGCGCTAAGGACAGGGGGCGCGGTGGCTACACCTTC. Translation gives CASAKDRGRGGYTF.

This rearrangement joins TRBV11-1 to TRBJ2-7; 11 bases align to TRBD1. The CDR3 is made up of 16 amino acids. CDR1 is SGHAT and CDR2 is FQDESV in the germline V gene (reference sequence). V was clipped by 3 bases and J by 3 bases; unmatched bases: 7. The CDR3 here is CASSFHIGTGGYEQYF. For the CDR3, the DNA is TGTGCCAGCAGCTTTCACATCGGGACAGGGGGCTACGAGCAGTACTTC.

The gene calls are TRBV12-5 and TRBJ2-1; 7 bases are shared with TRBD1. V lost 5 bases and J lost 0; bases outside the gene matches: 10. CDR3 length equals 17 residues. The germline gives CDR1 LGHNT, CDR2 FRNRAP. CDR3 region: CASGPILDRLSYNEQFF. In nucleotides, the CDR3 is TGTGCTAGTGGTCCGATTTTGGACAGGCTCTCCTACAATGAGCAGTTCTTC. The variable domain in full, completed from reference TRBV12-5 and TRBJ2-1, reads DARVTQTPRHKVTEMGQEVTMRCQPILGHNTVFWYRQTMMQGLELLAYFRNRAPLDDSGMPKDRFSAEMPDATLATLKIQPSEPRDSAVYFCASGPILDRLSYNEQFFGPGTRLTVL.

The V and J genes are TRBV7-6 and TRBJ2-5, with a possible D match to TRBD2 (6 bases). The CDR3 totals 15 residues. V dropped 5 bases and J dropped 5 bases, with 18 bases sitting between them. Germline loops: CDR1 SGHVS, CDR2 FNYEAQ. Here the CDR3 reads CASSGARGIGETQYF. Here the CDR3 DNA reads TGTGCCAGCAGCGGAGCCCGGGGGATCGGGGAGACCCAGTACTTC.

The chain combines TRBV29-1 with TRBJ2-7; no definite D call. The CDR3 loop spans 15 amino acids. Trimming pared 2 bases from V and 0 bases from J, leaving 14 bases between. CDR1 and CDR2 (germline): SQVTM, ANQGSEA. DNA of the CDR3: TGCAGCGTTGAACTTGCGGATTCACGCTCCTACGAGCAGTACTTC. This codes for CSVELADSRSYEQYF.

This rearrangement joins TRBV24-1 to TRBJ1-5; 7 bases match TRBD1. With V trimmed by 4 bases and J by 5 bases, 4 bases remained unmatched. Germline loops: CDR1 KGHDR, CDR2 SFDVKD. The CDR3 has 14 residues. As DNA, the CDR3 is TGTGCCACCAGTGACAGGGGGAACGATCAGCCCCAGCATTTT. As protein: CATSDRGNDQPQHF.

The CDR3 region is CASSAVGTGLANYGYTF. The CDR3 region has the DNA TGTGCCAGCAGTGCCGTTGGCACAGGGTTAGCTAACTATGGCTACACCTTC. The rearrangement joins TRBV6-1 to TRBJ1-2; possibly TRBD1 for D (6 bases). The CDR3 is made up of 17 amino acids. The germline CDR1 and CDR2 sequences are MNHNS and SASEGT. V was pared by 4 bases and J by 0 bases, with 18 bases between.

The chain couples TRBV9 to TRBJ2-3; TRBD2 might be the D (6 bases). Trimming pared 4 bases from V and 4 bases from J, leaving 13 bases between. Germline V gene lookup returns CDR1 SGDLS and CDR2 YYNGEE. This CDR3 contains 14 residues. CDR3 sequence: CASSPGGPADTQYF. The CDR3 bases are TGTGCCAGCAGCCCCGGGGGTCCCGCAGATACGCAGTATTTT. The whole variable domain, filled in from reference TRBV9 and TRBJ2-3, reads DSGVTQTPKHLITATGQRVTLRCSPRSGDLSVYWYQQSLDQGLQFLIQYYNGEERAKGNILERFSAQQFPDLHSELNLSSLELGDSALYFCASSPGGPADTQYFGPGTRLTVL.